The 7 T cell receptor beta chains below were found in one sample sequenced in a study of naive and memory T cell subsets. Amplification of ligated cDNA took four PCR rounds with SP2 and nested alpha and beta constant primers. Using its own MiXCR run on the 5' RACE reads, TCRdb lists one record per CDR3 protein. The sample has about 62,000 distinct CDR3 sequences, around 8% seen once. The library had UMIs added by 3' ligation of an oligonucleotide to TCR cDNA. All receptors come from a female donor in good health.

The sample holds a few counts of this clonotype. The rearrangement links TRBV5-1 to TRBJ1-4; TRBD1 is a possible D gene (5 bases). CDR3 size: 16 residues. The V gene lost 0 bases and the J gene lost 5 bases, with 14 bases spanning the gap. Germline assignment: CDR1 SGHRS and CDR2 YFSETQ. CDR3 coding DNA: TGCGCCAGCAGCTTGGGCACCGGGACGTCAAATGAAAAACTGTTTTTT. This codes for CASSLGTGTSNEKLFF.

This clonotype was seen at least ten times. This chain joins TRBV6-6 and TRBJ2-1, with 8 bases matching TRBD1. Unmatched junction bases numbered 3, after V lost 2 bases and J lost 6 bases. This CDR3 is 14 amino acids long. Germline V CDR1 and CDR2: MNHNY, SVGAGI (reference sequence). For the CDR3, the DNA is TGTGCCAGCAGTTACCCCACAGGGGGCAATGAGCAGTTCTTC. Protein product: CASSYPTGGNEQFF.

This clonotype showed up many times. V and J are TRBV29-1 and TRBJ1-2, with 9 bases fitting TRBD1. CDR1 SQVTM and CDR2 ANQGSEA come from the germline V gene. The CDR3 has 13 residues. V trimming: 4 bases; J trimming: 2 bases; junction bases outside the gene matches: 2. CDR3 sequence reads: CSVGQGENYGYTF. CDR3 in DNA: TGCAGCGTTGGACAGGGGGAAAACTATGGCTACACCTTC.

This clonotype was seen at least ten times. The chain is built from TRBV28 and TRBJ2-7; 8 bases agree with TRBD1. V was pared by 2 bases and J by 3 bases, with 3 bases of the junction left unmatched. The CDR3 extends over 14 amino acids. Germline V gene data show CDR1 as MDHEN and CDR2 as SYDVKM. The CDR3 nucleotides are TGTGCCAGCAGTTTAGGACAGGGAAACTACGAGCAGTACTTC. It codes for CASSLGQGNYEQYF.

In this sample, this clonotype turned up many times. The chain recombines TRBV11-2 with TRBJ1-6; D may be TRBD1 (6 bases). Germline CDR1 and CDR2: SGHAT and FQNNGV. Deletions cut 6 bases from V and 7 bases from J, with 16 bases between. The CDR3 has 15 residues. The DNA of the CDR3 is TGTGCCAGCAGAGCTACCGGGACAAACAATTCACCCCTCCACTTT. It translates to CASRATGTNNSPLHF.

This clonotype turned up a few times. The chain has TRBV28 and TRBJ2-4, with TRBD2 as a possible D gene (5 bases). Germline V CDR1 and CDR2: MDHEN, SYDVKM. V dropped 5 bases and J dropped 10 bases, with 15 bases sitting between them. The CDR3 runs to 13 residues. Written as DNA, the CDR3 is TGTGCCAGCAGTATGTTTAGGACGGGGATTCAGTACTTC. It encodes CASSMFRTGIQYF.

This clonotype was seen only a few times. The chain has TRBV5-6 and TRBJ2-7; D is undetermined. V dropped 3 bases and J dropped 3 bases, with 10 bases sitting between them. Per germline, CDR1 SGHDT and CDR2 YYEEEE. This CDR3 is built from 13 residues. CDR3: CASSYTTSYEQYF. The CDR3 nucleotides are TGTGCCAGCAGCTACACGACCAGCTACGAGCAGTACTTC.